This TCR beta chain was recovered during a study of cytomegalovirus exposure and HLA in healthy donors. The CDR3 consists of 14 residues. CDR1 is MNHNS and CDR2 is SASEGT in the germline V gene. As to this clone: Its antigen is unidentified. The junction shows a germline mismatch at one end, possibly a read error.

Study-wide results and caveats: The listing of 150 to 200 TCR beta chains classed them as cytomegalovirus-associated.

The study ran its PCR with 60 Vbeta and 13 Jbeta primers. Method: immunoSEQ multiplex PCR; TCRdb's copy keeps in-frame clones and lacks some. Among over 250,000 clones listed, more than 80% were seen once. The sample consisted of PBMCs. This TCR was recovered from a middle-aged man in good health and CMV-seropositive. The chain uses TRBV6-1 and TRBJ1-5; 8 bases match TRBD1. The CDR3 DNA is TGTGCCAGCAGTTATGACAGGGGCAAGCAGCCCCAGCATTTT. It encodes CASSYDRGKQPQHF.